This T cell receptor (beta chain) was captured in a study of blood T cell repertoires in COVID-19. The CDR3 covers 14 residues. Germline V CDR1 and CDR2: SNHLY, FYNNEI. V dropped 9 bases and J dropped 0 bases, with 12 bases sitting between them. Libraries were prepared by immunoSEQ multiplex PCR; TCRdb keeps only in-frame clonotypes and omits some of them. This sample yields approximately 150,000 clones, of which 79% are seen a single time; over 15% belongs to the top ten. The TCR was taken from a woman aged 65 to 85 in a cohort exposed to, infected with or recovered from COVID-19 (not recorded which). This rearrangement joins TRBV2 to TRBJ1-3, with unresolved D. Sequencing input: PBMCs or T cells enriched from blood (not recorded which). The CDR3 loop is CARRRESSGNTIYF. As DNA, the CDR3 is TGTGCCAGAAGACGGGAGAGCTCTGGAAACACCATATATTTT.